Each of the 16 T cell receptor beta chains below was sequenced from the same sample in a study of T cell responses to AZD1222 COVID-19 vaccine. Profiled with immunoSEQ multiplex PCR; TCRdb holds only in-frame clones, not every one. Here the sample spans around 87,000 clones, 75% to 90% being singletons. The sample in question was peripheral blood, obtained 28 days after the second AZD1222 dose. The receptors shown here come from an adult who received the AZD1222 COVID-19 vaccine.

The V gene is TRBV4-3, the J gene TRBJ1-2; D unclear. Germline V gene lookup returns CDR1 LGHNA and CDR2 YSLEER. Trimming removed 0 bases from V and 7 bases from J, with 12 bases in between. This CDR3 region has 14 residues. The CDR3 reads CASSQDRPGIGYTF. The CDR3 nucleotides read TGCGCCAGCAGCCAAGATCGGCCTGGGATTGGCTACACCTTC.

The chain recombines TRBV5-1 with TRBJ2-3; TRBD2 matches 12 bases. This CDR3 spans 15 amino acids. Germline CDR1 SGHRS, CDR2 YFSETQ. Trimming cost V 0 bases and J 4 bases; bases outside gene matches: 0. CDR3 nucleotide sequence: TGCGCCAGCAGCTTGGGACTAGCGGGGGCAGATACGCAGTATTTT. Its translation: CASSLGLAGADTQYF.

This chain uses TRBV5-1 with TRBJ1-1; D is possibly TRBD1 (6 bases). V was pared by 2 bases and J by 3 bases, with 20 bases between. The germline gives CDR1 SGHRS, CDR2 YFSETQ. This CDR3 has 17 amino acids. CDR3 residues: CASSFGVTGFGYTEAFF. In nucleotides, the CDR3 is TGCGCCAGCAGCTTTGGTGTAACAGGGTTCGGGTACACTGAAGCTTTCTTT.

The V and J genes are TRBV7-9 and TRBJ1-2, with D maybe TRBD1 (5 bases). The CDR3 sequence is 15 residues long. Germline V CDR1 and CDR2: SEHNR, FQNEAQ (reference sequence). V was pared by 4 bases and J by 4 bases, with 16 bases between. The CDR3 DNA reads as TGTGCCAGCAGCTCCCCAAGCGGGGGAGTCTATGGCTACACCTTC. Protein sequence: CASSSPSGGVYGYTF.

V and J are TRBV28 and TRBJ1-1, with 8 bases that match TRBD1. The CDR3 consists of 14 residues. Germline V gives CDR1 MDHEN, CDR2 SYDVKM. V shed 5 bases, J shed 4 bases, and the junction held 6 bases outside the gene matches. For the CDR3, the DNA is TGTGCCAGCAGTCCCGGACAGGGTAGCACTGAAGCTTTCTTT. This gives the protein CASSPGQGSTEAFF.

The chain links TRBV4-3 to TRBJ1-2; tentatively, D is TRBD1 (5 bases). CDR3 length: 15 residues. Trimming pared 1 base from V and 3 bases from J, leaving 12 bases between. From germline, CDR1 is LGHNA and CDR2 YSLEER. The CDR3 is CASSQGEGVHYGYTF. CDR3 in DNA: TGCGCCAGCAGCCAAGGGGAAGGGGTTCACTATGGCTACACCTTC.

This chain connects TRBV20-1 to TRBJ2-1; weak D call: TRBD1 (5 bases). Trimming removed 0 bases from V and 8 bases from J, with 5 bases in between. The CDR3 has 11 amino acids. Germline CDR1 reads DFQATT; CDR2 reads SNEGSKA (reference sequence). The DNA of the CDR3 is TGCAGTGCTAGAGAAGGGGATGAGCAGTTCTTC. Translating it yields CSAREGDEQFF.

The V call is TRBV5-1, the J call TRBJ2-3; TRBD1 agrees at 11 bases. From germline, CDR1 is SGHRS and CDR2 YFSETQ. V trimming: 4 bases; J trimming: 6 bases; junction bases outside the gene matches: 10. The CDR3 sequence is 16 residues long. CDR3 nucleotides: TGCGCCAGCAGCCAGTTACCGGGACAGGGGGAGGATACGCAGTATTTT. The encoded protein is CASSQLPGQGEDTQYF.

This CDR3 reads CASSAGGYEQYF. The CDR3 DNA is TGTGCCAGCAGCGCGGGGGGTTACGAGCAGTACTTC. J is TRBJ2-7 and V is TRBV9; 7 bases are shared with TRBD2. This CDR3 is built from 12 residues. Trimming removed 3 bases from V and 4 bases from J; junction bases left unmatched: 1. Germline loops: CDR1 SGDLS, CDR2 YYNGEE. The variable domain in full, completed from reference TRBV9 and TRBJ2-7, reads DSGVTQTPKHLITATGQRVTLRCSPRSGDLSVYWYQQSLDQGLQFLIQYYNGEERAKGNILERFSAQQFPDLHSELNLSSLELGDSALYFCASSAGGYEQYFGPGTRLTVT.

The chain couples TRBV12-3 or TRBV12-4 to TRBJ2-2; D may be TRBD1 (6 bases). The CDR3 extends over 13 amino acids. The V gene lost 3 bases and the J gene lost 6 bases, with 8 bases spanning the gap. The CDR3 region has the DNA TGTGCCAGCAGTTTGACAGGCCCCGGGGAGCTGTTTTTT. This sequence encodes CASSLTGPGELFF.

This rearrangement joins TRBV7-8 to TRBJ2-6; D ambiguous. The CDR3 is 18 residues long. The germline V gene has CDR1 SGHVS and CDR2 FQNEAQ. V was clipped by 3 bases and J by 4 bases, with 19 bases between them. CDR3 DNA: TGTGCCAGCAGCTTGGTTAACGCCCACCCCTTGGGGGCCAACGTCCTGACTTTC. It is translated as CASSLVNAHPLGANVLTF.

The J gene is TRBJ1-3, the V gene TRBV6-6; no clear D. V lost 0 bases and J lost 3, with 6 bases in between. This CDR3 comprises 14 residues. Germline CDR1 MNHNY, CDR2 SVGAGI (reference sequence). CDR3 sequence reads: CASSYSSSGNTIYF. The CDR3 coding sequence is TGTGCCAGCAGTTACTCCTCAAGTGGAAACACCATATATTTT.

The chain combines TRBV30 with TRBJ1-2, with 11 nucleotides matching TRBD1. J lost 4 bases, V lost 2 bases, and 3 bases had no gene match. CDR1 is GTSNPN and CDR2 is SVGIG in the germline V gene (reference sequence). The CDR3 totals 14 residues. The CDR3: CAWSPGTGGYGYTF. The CDR3 coding sequence is TGTGCCTGGAGTCCCGGGACAGGGGGCTATGGCTACACCTTC. The variable domain in full, with the rest retrieved from reference TRBV30 and TRBJ1-2, is SQTIHQWPATLVQPVGSPLSLECTVEGTSNPNLYWYRQAAGRGLQLLFYSVGIGQISSEVPQNLSASRPQDRQFILSSKKLLLSDSGFYLCAWSPGTGGYGYTFGSGTRLTVV.

The V call is TRBV18, the J call TRBJ2-5; perhaps TRBD1 as D (5 bases). Trimming took off 0 bases at V and 4 bases at J, with 21 bases between the two ends. This CDR3 comprises 18 residues. Germline V gene sequence: CDR1 KGHSH, CDR2 LQKENI. The CDR3 is CASSPPTFQGDGVETQYF. The CDR3 region has the DNA TGTGCCAGCTCACCACCGACTTTTCAGGGTGATGGGGTAGAGACCCAGTACTTC.

The V gene is TRBV11-2, the J gene TRBJ2-7; 7 bases map to TRBD2. The CDR3 consists of 16 residues. V gave up 3 bases and J gave up 2 bases; unmatched junction bases: 10. CDR1 is SGHAT, CDR2 FQNNGV, per germline. CDR3 loop: CASSLGLAGITYEQYF. The CDR3 DNA sequence: TGTGCCAGCAGCTTGGGGTTAGCGGGTATAACCTACGAGCAGTACTTC.

In this sample, this clone turned up a few times. This chain uses TRBV4-2 with TRBJ1-2, with 7 bases fitting TRBD1. The CDR3 sequence is 13 residues long. Germline CDR1 is LGHNA and CDR2 is YNFKEQ. Germline trimming cut 3 bases from V and 9 bases from J; bases unmatched to any gene: 7. In DNA, the CDR3 is TGTGCCAGCAGCCATTCGGACAGGTCGAGCTACACCTTC. Protein: CASSHSDRSSYTF.